A single sample is the source of the 23 T cell receptor beta chains below, sequenced in a study of cytomegalovirus exposure and HLA in healthy donors. Only in-frame clones appear in the TCRdb table, and some are missing; sequencing was by immunoSEQ multiplex PCR. The sample records approximately 60,000 clones, approximately 95% being singletons. The material sequenced was PBMCs. Receptors originate from a woman younger than 30 in good health and CMV-seropositive.

The chain combines TRBV11-2 with TRBJ2-2; possibly TRBD2 for D (5 bases). Trimming took 10 bases from V and 7 from J, leaving 16 bases between them. CDR3 length: 13 amino acids. In germline, CDR1 is SGHAT, CDR2 FQNNGV. The chain's CDR3 is CATTTTRIGELFF. The CDR3 DNA follows: TGTGCCACCACTACAACTAGAATCGGGGAGCTGTTTTTT.

DNA of the CDR3: TGTGCCAGCAGCCGAGACCAATACGACAATGTATACAATGAGCAGTTCTTC. Translation: CASSRDQYDNVYNEQFF. The chain uses TRBV5-8 and TRBJ2-1; no firm D call. Trimming shortened V by 4 bases and J by 4 bases, and 21 bases separated the two germline ends. This CDR3 has 17 amino acids. Germline loops: CDR1 SGHTS, CDR2 YDEGEE.

For the CDR3, the DNA is TGTGCCAGCAGTTCCCCGAGACAGGGTCGTGAAAAACTGTTTTTT. This encodes CASSSPRQGREKLFF. The chain joins TRBV6-6 to TRBJ1-4, with TRBD1 matching over 7 bases. The junction had 9 bases not matched to a gene; V was cut back by 4 bases and J by 7 bases. Germline assignment: CDR1 MNHNY and CDR2 SVGAGI (reference sequence). The CDR3 runs 15 residues.

As to this clone: The junction does not match germline at one end; this may be a read error. The chain combines TRBV25-1 with TRBJ2-2, with 7 bases aligning to TRBD1. The CDR3 totals 17 residues. Germline V lookup: CDR1 MGHDK, CDR2 SYGVNS. The CDR3 reads CASSAWETGRSTGELFF. CDR3 sequence (DNA): TGTGCCAGCAGTGCTTGGGAGACAGGGAGAAGTACCGGGGAGCTATTTTTT.

V is TRBV5-4 and J is TRBJ2-5; 16 bases are shared with TRBD2. After removal of 0 bases from V and 5 bases from J, the junction contained 7 bases not matched to a gene. The CDR3 has 18 residues. Germline CDR1 reads SGHNT; CDR2 reads YYREEE (reference sequence). The CDR3 DNA reads TGTGCCAGCAGCTTGGATGGGACTAGCGGGAGGGCCAAGGAGACCCAGTACTTC. Encoded protein: CASSLDGTSGRAKETQYF.

The rearrangement uses TRBV30 and TRBJ2-5; 7 nucleotides agree with TRBD1. The germline V gene encodes CDR1 GTSNPN and CDR2 SVGIG (reference sequence). The ends lost 3 bases at V and 2 bases at J; junction bases unmatched: 12. The CDR3 is 16 amino acids. CDR3 sequence (DNA): TGTGCCTGGAGCGTGTCTCGGGACAGTTTTCAAGAGACCCAGTACTTC. This sequence encodes CAWSVSRDSFQETQYF.

The CDR3 protein is CASSQSEVQGDHEQYF. The CDR3 region has the DNA TGCGCCAGCAGTCAATCCGAAGTACAGGGCGACCACGAGCAGTACTTC. The rearrangement uses TRBV23-1 and TRBJ2-7; the D gene is possibly TRBD1 (6 bases). TRBV23-1 is placed among ORFs of uncertain function. The CDR3 is made up of 16 amino acids. V gave up 0 bases and J gave up 5 bases, with 17 bases separating them.

CDR3 DNA sequence: TGTGCCAGCAGTTACTCTATCGGGGATAGTCCCTACGAGCAGTACTTC. Protein product: CASSYSIGDSPYEQYF. The rearrangement joins TRBV6-5 to TRBJ2-7; tentatively, D is TRBD2 (5 bases). Trimming removed 0 bases from V and 2 bases from J, with 14 bases in between. Germline CDR1 is MNHEY and CDR2 is SVGAGI. This CDR3 comprises 16 residues.

The genes are TRBV5-1 and TRBJ2-5, with D perhaps TRBD1 (6 bases). Germline values: CDR1 SGHRS, CDR2 YFSETQ. CDR3 size: 13 residues. The ends were cut back, 2 bases at V and 2 bases at J, with 7 bases in the middle. The CDR3 protein is CASSLGQQETQYF. DNA of the CDR3: TGCGCCAGCAGCTTAGGACAGCAAGAGACCCAGTACTTC.

The count of this clone is one. The V and J genes are TRBV2 and TRBJ2-2; TRBD1 might be the D (6 bases). Germline V gives CDR1 SNHLY, CDR2 FYNNEI. V lost 7 bases and J 0 bases, leaving 9 bases between the germline ends. The CDR3 loop spans 14 amino acids. The CDR3 DNA sequence: TGTGCCAGCATGGGGACACCGAACACCGGGGAGCTGTTTTTT. Residues: CASMGTPNTGELFF.

The chain recombines TRBV5-1 with TRBJ2-2, with D tentatively TRBD1 (5 bases). V lost 4 bases to trimming and J lost 6 bases, with 16 bases between them. The CDR3 extends over 15 amino acids. The germline V gene encodes CDR1 SGHRS and CDR2 YFSETQ. The CDR3 spells CASSPLQGRAGELFF. CDR3 bases: TGCGCCAGCAGCCCCCTCCAGGGTCGCGCCGGGGAGCTGTTTTTT.

V usage is TRBV19 and J usage is TRBJ1-1, with 8 bases identical to TRBD1. CDR1 LNHDA and CDR2 SQIVND come from the germline V gene (reference sequence). The V gene end was trimmed by 2 bases and the J gene end by 3 bases; junction bases not matched to a gene: 8. There are 16 residues in the CDR3. The CDR3 region is CASSIRTQGAYTEAFF. DNA for the CDR3: TGTGCCAGTAGTATAAGAACTCAGGGGGCATACACTGAAGCTTTCTTT.

The chain is built from TRBV28 and TRBJ1-5; 7 bases are a match to TRBD1. Germline CDR1 MDHEN, CDR2 SYDVKM. The CDR3 covers 15 residues. Germline trimming cut 5 bases from V and 4 bases from J; bases unmatched to any gene: 8. The CDR3, as DNA: TGTGCCAGCAGTGCAGGGGGGATGTATAATCAGCCCCAGCATTTT. Protein: CASSAGGMYNQPQHF.

V and J are TRBV28 and TRBJ2-4; no clear D gene. V was trimmed by 3 bases and J by 3 bases, leaving 15 bases between them. CDR3 length equals 16 residues. CDR1 is MDHEN and CDR2 is SYDVKM in the germline V gene. CDR3 sequence reads: CASSFTKLPLKNIQYF. Here the CDR3 DNA reads TGTGCCAGCAGTTTTACCAAACTCCCGCTCAAAAACATTCAGTACTTC.

This clone has just one count. The chain employs TRBV5-1 and TRBJ2-3; 7 bases align to TRBD2. The CDR3 extends over 15 amino acids. Germline CDR1 is SGHRS and CDR2 is YFSETQ. After removal of 1 base from V and 0 bases from J, the junction contained 2 bases not matched to a gene. The DNA of the CDR3 is TGCGCCAGCAGCTTGAGCGGGGCTAGCACAGATACGCAGTATTTT. It is translated as CASSLSGASTDTQYF.

The rearrangement links TRBV25-1 to TRBJ2-7, with 8 bases matching TRBD2. The germline CDR1 and CDR2 sequences are MGHDK and SYGVNS. V gave up 1 base and J gave up 7 bases; unmatched junction bases: 9. This CDR3 contains 15 residues. DNA of the CDR3: TGTGCCAGCAGTGAATCCCGCGGGAGGCTTGGGGAGCAGTACTTC. Encoded protein: CASSESRGRLGEQYF.

In DNA, the CDR3 is TGTGCCAGCAGTTCCGGGAGGGGGGGGACATCGGCCCAGCATTTT. It translates to CASSSGRGGTSAQHF. The rearrangement joins TRBV28 to TRBJ1-5; possibly TRBD1 for D (6 bases). The CDR3 is made up of 15 amino acids. Germline V gene sequence: CDR1 MDHEN, CDR2 SYDVKM. Trimming shortened V by 4 bases and J by 11 bases, and 21 bases separated the two germline ends.

The chain employs TRBV20-1 and TRBJ2-7, with 7 bases lining up with TRBD2. CDR3 length: 11 amino acids. The J segment lost 6 bases and the V segment lost 4 bases, leaving 3 bases of the junction unmatched. Germline CDR1 DFQATT, CDR2 SNEGSKA (reference sequence). The chain's CDR3 is CSAKRGGEQYF. The DNA of the CDR3 is TGCAGTGCTAAACGCGGGGGCGAGCAGTACTTC.

The chain carries TRBV9 and TRBJ2-2; D ambiguous. V lost 0 bases and J lost 5, with 11 bases in between. Germline V lookup: CDR1 SGDLS, CDR2 YYNGEE. The CDR3 contains 15 residues. CDR3 in DNA: TGTGCCAGCAGCGTAGGTAACAGTCGAACCGGGGAGCTGTTTTTT. Translated, it gives CASSVGNSRTGELFF.

The chain combines TRBV10-1 with TRBJ1-4, with 8 bases aligning to TRBD1. V lost 0 bases to trimming and J lost 6 bases; unmatched junction nucleotides: 3. CDR3 length: 15 amino acids. CDR1 is WNHNN, CDR2 SYGVQD, per germline (reference sequence). CDR3 nucleotide sequence: TGCGCCAGCAGTGAGTCTTCAGGGGGCGATGAAAAACTGTTTTTT. Translation gives CASSESSGGDEKLFF.

There are a few counts of this clone. J is TRBJ1-1 and V is TRBV9; maybe TRBD1 (6 bases). Germline CDR1 SGDLS, CDR2 YYNGEE. The ends were cut back, 0 bases at V and 1 base at J, with 10 bases in the middle. This CDR3 has 15 amino acids. CDR3 loop: CASSVDGQRNTEAFF. DNA of the CDR3: TGTGCCAGCAGCGTAGACGGACAGAGGAACACTGAAGCTTTCTTT.

The chain employs TRBV28 and TRBJ1-2; possibly TRBD1 for D (6 bases). The germline CDR1 and CDR2 sequences are MDHEN and SYDVKM. Trimming removed 3 bases at V and 8 bases at J, with 19 bases between. CDR3 length equals 15 residues. The CDR3 DNA reads as TGTGCCAGCAGTTTTCCCACGACAGGCGTCGACGGCTACACCTTC. This translates into CASSFPTTGVDGYTF.

The chain has TRBV30 and TRBJ1-1; 7 bases map to TRBD1. Trimming removed 3 bases from V and 11 bases from J; junction bases left unmatched: 15. This CDR3 is built from 14 residues. In germline, CDR1 is GTSNPN, CDR2 SVGIG (reference sequence). CDR3 loop: CAWRPGQLVGAAFF. For the CDR3, the DNA is TGTGCCTGGAGACCGGGACAGTTGGTCGGGGCGGCTTTCTTT.